This is a list of T cell receptor beta chains from one sample in a study of cytomegalovirus exposure and HLA in healthy donors. The method was immunoSEQ multiplex PCR; TCRdb's version includes in-frame clones alone and lacks a portion of them. The sample shows approximately 170,000 clones, more than 65% of them seen only once. The sample consisted of PBMCs. The source of these receptors is a woman in her thirties or forties in good health and CMV-seropositive. CDR3s include the opening cysteine and the closing phenylalanine or tryptophan. D genes are given only for firm matches. Size is omitted from some rows. Given values are once, few, many or a class for expanded clones.

J gene | V gene | clone size | D gene | CDR3 DNA | CDR3 protein
TRBJ1-6 | TRBV5-4 | - | - | TGTGCCAGCAGCTCGGGACGGGAGAATTCACCCCTCCACTTT | CASSSGRENSPLHF
TRBJ1-2 | TRBV29-1 | - | - | TGCAGCGTTGAAGACAGGCAAGGTGGCTATGGCTACCCCTTC | CSVEDRQGGYGYPF
TRBJ1-1 | TRBV28 | - | - | TGTGCCAGCACGAGCCCGAACACTGAAGCTTTCTTT | CASTSPNTEAFF
TRBJ1-4 | TRBV18 | - | - | TGTGCCAGCTCACCAGGACTTAATGAAAAACTGTTTTTT | CASSPGLNEKLFF
TRBJ1-3 | TRBV2 | - | - | TGTGCCAGCAGTGATCGGGGGGGGCAGAGCTCTGGAAACACCATATATTTT | CASSDRGGQSSGNTIYF
TRBJ1-1 | TRBV2 | - | TRBD1 | TGTGCCAGCAACCTAAACCGGGACAGGGTTTCTTTCTTT | CASNLNRDRVSFF
TRBJ2-7 | TRBV7-2 | - | TRBD2 | TGTGCCAGCCTCCCCCAGCGGGACTCCTACGAGCAGTACTTC | CASLPQRDSYEQYF
TRBJ1-1 | TRBV4-2 | - | - | TGTGCCAGCAGCCAAGATTCGGGAATCTACACTGAAGCTTTCTTT | CASSQDSGIYTEAFF
TRBJ2-1 | TRBV4-3 | - | - | TGCGCCAGCAGCCAAGATAGAGGGAAGTACAATGAGCAGTTCTTC | CASSQDRGKYNEQFF
TRBJ2-5 | TRBV27 | - | - | TGTGCCAGTTCCCAGGGGCCGACCTGGTACTTC | CASSQGPTWYF
TRBJ2-3 | TRBV7-2 | - | TRBD2 | TGTGCCAGCAGCGACCCTAGCGGGGGCCTCACAGATACGCAGTATTTT | CASSDPSGGLTDTQYF
TRBJ1-6 | TRBV5-3 | - | - | TGTGCCAGAAGCTTGGGTCAGGGTAGCTCCTATAATTCACCCCTCAACTTT | CARSLGQGSSYNSPLNF
TRBJ2-7 | TRBV18 | - | TRBD1 | TGTGCCAGCTCACAACCTTTTCGGGACAGATCTCACGAGCAGTACTTC | CASSQPFRDRSHEQYF
TRBJ1-6 | TRBV7-9 | - | - | TGTTCCAGCAGCTTAAGGCAGGGGAATTCACCCCTCCACTTT | CSSSLRQGNSPLHF
TRBJ2-3 | TRBV19 | - | TRBD2 | TGTGCCAGTAGTCCGAGCGGGGGGGCCAGAGATACGCAGTATTTT | CASSPSGGARDTQYF
TRBJ2-5 | TRBV2 | - | TRBD1 | TGTGCCAGCAGTGACGACAGGGGAAGGGAGACCCAGTACTTC | CASSDDRGRETQYF
TRBJ1-2 | TRBV19 | - | - | TGTGCCACCCTCCGGGAGAACTATGGCTACACCTTC | CATLRENYGYTF
TRBJ2-1 | TRBV5-1 | once | - | TGCGCCAGCACCCTGGAGAATGAGCAGTTCTTC | CASTLENEQFF
TRBJ1-1 | TRBV7-2 | - | - | TGTGCCAGCAGCTTAGGTCCAGGGCGTGAAGCTGAAGCTTTCTTT | CASSLGPGREAEAFF
TRBJ2-2 | TRBV6-5 | few | TRBD2 | TGTGCCAGCAGAACTAGCGGGGACACCGGGGAGCTGTTTTTT | CASRTSGDTGELFF
TRBJ2-7 | TRBV4-3 | - | TRBD2 | TGCGCCAGCAGCCAAGTCTCTAGCGGGAGCAGGGCCTACGAGCAGTACTTC | CASSQVSSGSRAYEQYF